These 18 T cell receptor beta chains share one sample of origin, sequenced in a study of glioma-infiltrating T cells. The iRepertoire nested amplicon-rescue multiplex PCR amplified TCR alpha and beta CDR3s from RNA. Using its own MiXCR run on the multiplex PCR reads, TCRdb lists one record per CDR3 protein. The sample yields around 350,000 distinct CDR3 sequences, less than 50% seen once. Source material: glioma tissue, nonneoplastic brain tissue, or PBMCs (not recorded which). These receptors all stem from a human donor with low-grade glioma or glioblastoma, undergoing nonglioma brain surgery, or in good health (not recorded which).

This clonotype has a handful of counts. DNA for the CDR3: TGTGCCAGCAGTTACAGAGAGGGTGGGGGTGAGCAGTTCTTC. It specifies CASSYREGGGEQFF. V usage is TRBV6-6 and J usage is TRBJ2-1; the D call may be TRBD1 or TRBD2 (5 bases each). V was cut by 2 bases and J by 9 bases, with 14 bases left in between. The CDR3 has 14 residues. Germline values: CDR1 MNHNY, CDR2 SVGAGI (reference sequence).

With regard to this clonotype: A much larger clone lies a single base off, so this may be a read error. V usage is TRBV20-1 and J usage is TRBJ2-5; D is unclear. In germline, CDR1 is DFQATT, CDR2 SNEGSKA (reference sequence). The CDR3 is made up of 13 amino acids. The chain's CDR3 is CSARDITEETKYF. The CDR3 DNA reads as TGCAGTGCTAGAGACATCACAGAGGAGACCAAGTACTTC.

This clonotype has more than one count but fewer than ten. The rearrangement joins TRBV9 to TRBJ2-1, with 10 bases identical to TRBD1. V shed 3 bases, J shed 6 bases, and the junction held 3 bases outside the gene matches. The germline V gene encodes CDR1 SGDLS and CDR2 YYNGEE. CDR3 size: 14 residues. CDR3 residues: CASSAGQGVNEQFF. The CDR3 region has the DNA TGTGCCAGCAGCGCAGGACAGGGGGTCAATGAGCAGTTCTTC.

A note on this clonotype: The junction and the germline gene differ at one end; a read error may be behind it. The genes are TRBV28 and TRBJ1-1; tentatively, D is TRBD1 (6 bases). CDR1 MDHEN and CDR2 SYDVKM come from the germline V gene. The CDR3 has 15 amino acids. CDR3 sequence: CTSRTNRASNTEAFF. The DNA for the CDR3 is TGTACCAGCAGAACAAACAGGGCATCAAACACTGAAGCTTTCTTT.

At least ten counts were recorded for this clonotype. The CDR3 is CASSRRGFFYGYTF. CDR3 DNA: TGTGCCAGCAGCCGGCGGGGATTTTTCTATGGCTACACCTTC. The rearrangement uses TRBV28 and TRBJ1-2; D not certain. V gave up 6 bases and J gave up 4 bases, with 15 bases separating them. The length of the CDR3 is 14 residues. CDR1 and CDR2 (germline): MDHEN, SYDVKM.

The table lists this clonotype with a few counts. The J gene is TRBJ1-3, the V gene TRBV7-2; weak D call: TRBD1 (6 bases). Germline V CDR1 and CDR2: SGHTA, FQGNSA. The CDR3 loop spans 16 amino acids. Between the trimmed V and J ends, which lost 1 base and 0 bases, there was a span of 10 bases. CDR3 bases: TGTGCCAGCAGCTTAGTGAGGGGGAACTCTGGAAACACCATATATTTT. Translated: CASSLVRGNSGNTIYF.

This clonotype was counted a few times. The V call is TRBV4-1, the J call TRBJ1-1; no reliable D call. The CDR3 length is 15 residues. V gave up 3 bases and J gave up 0 bases, with 11 bases separating them. Germline V gene lookup returns CDR1 MGHRA and CDR2 YSYEKL. DNA of the CDR3: TGCGCCAGCAGCCATGACACGCATATGAACACTGAAGCTTTCTTT. Encoded protein: CASSHDTHMNTEAFF.

This clonotype was observed a handful of times. The chain recombines TRBV29-1 with TRBJ2-7, with D possibly matching TRBD1 (7 bases). Trimming shortened V by 6 bases and J by 0 bases, and 15 bases separated the two germline ends. Per the germline V gene, CDR1 is SQVTM and CDR2 is ANQGSEA. The CDR3 runs 14 residues. The CDR3 sequence is CSVGGQYSSYEQYF. The CDR3 DNA reads as TGCAGCGTGGGGGGACAGTATAGCTCCTACGAGCAGTACTTC.

This clonotype was recorded a few times. The CDR3 loop reads CASSQTYNEQFF. In DNA form, the CDR3 reads TGTGCCAGCAGCCAAACCTACAATGAGCAGTTCTTC. The chain links TRBV3-1 to TRBJ2-1; D not resolved. V was pared by 2 bases and J by 2 bases, with 1 base between. The germline CDR1 and CDR2 sequences are LGHDT and YNNKEL (reference sequence). This CDR3 is built from 12 residues.

The rearrangement joins TRBV7-2 to TRBJ1-1; TRBD1 matches at 9 bases. V trimming: 1 base; J trimming: 5 bases; junction bases outside the gene matches: 17. Germline loops: CDR1 SGHTA, CDR2 FQGNSA. The length of the CDR3 is 19 residues. This CDR3 reads CASSLGPAGTGILGTEAFF. CDR3 in DNA: TGTGCCAGCAGCTTAGGGCCCGCGGGGACAGGGATTTTGGGGACTGAAGCTTTCTTT.

V usage is TRBV12-3 or TRBV12-4 and J usage is TRBJ2-1; TRBD1 or TRBD2 may be the D gene (5 bases each). V lost 8 bases and J 15 bases, leaving 20 bases between the germline ends. The CDR3 covers 12 residues. The CDR3 loop reads CASGIEPGRLFF. The CDR3, as DNA: TGTGCCAGCGGAATTGAGCCGGGACGCCTGTTCTTC.

The rearrangement links TRBV4-1 to TRBJ2-1; D is undetermined. Trimming cost V 0 bases and J 5 bases, with 8 bases left between them. From germline, CDR1 is MGHRA and CDR2 YSYEKL. The CDR3 covers 14 residues. Here the CDR3 DNA reads TGCGCCAGCAGCCAAGATCTCAAGGACAATGAGCAGTTCTTC. Translation gives CASSQDLKDNEQFF.

This clonotype showed up just a few times. Here the CDR3 reads CASSVSQADTQYF. The CDR3 nucleotides read TGTGCCAGCAGTGTCTCTCAAGCAGATACGCAGTATTTT. This chain joins TRBV6-4 and TRBJ2-3; no clear D. With 4 bases removed from V and 4 bases from J, the gap between germline ends came to 9 bases. There are 13 residues in the CDR3. From germline, CDR1 is MRHNA and CDR2 SNTAGT.

This chain uses TRBV7-2 with TRBJ2-7; the D gene is possibly TRBD2 (6 bases). This CDR3 region has 15 residues. V was trimmed by 3 bases and J by 0 bases, leaving 12 bases between them. From germline, CDR1 is SGHTA and CDR2 FQGNSA. This chain's CDR3 is CASSFLRGNSYEQYF. The CDR3 DNA reads as TGTGCCAGCAGCTTTCTACGGGGGAACTCCTACGAGCAGTACTTC.

In its sample, this clonotype was seen a few times. This rearrangement joins TRBV4-2 to TRBJ2-7; D may be TRBD2 (5 bases). Germline V CDR1 and CDR2: LGHNA, YNFKEQ. Trimming stripped 1 base from V and 0 bases from J, with 19 bases between. The CDR3 contains 18 residues. CDR3 residues: CASSQVSSGRAFSYEQYF. Here the CDR3 DNA reads TGTGCCAGCAGCCAAGTTTCGTCTGGGCGGGCCTTCTCCTACGAGCAGTACTTC.

This clonotype was counted only a few times. The gene calls are TRBV5-6 and TRBJ2-7; the match to TRBD2 covers 11 bases. The CDR3 is 17 residues long. Germline trimming cut 0 bases from V and 0 bases from J; bases unmatched to any gene: 5. In germline, CDR1 is SGHDT, CDR2 YYEEEE. CDR3 protein: CASSLGLAGPRSYEQYF. The DNA of the CDR3 is TGTGCCAGCAGCTTGGGACTAGCGGGGCCCCGCTCCTACGAGCAGTACTTC. Full variable domain (remainder filled in from reference TRBV5-6 and TRBJ2-7): DAGVTQSPTHLIKTRGQQVTLRCSPKSGHDTVSWYQQALGQGPQFIFQYYEEEERQRGNFPDRFSGHQFPNYSSELNVNALLLGDSALYLCASSLGLAGPRSYEQYFGPGTRLTVT.

In nucleotides, the CDR3 is TGTGCCAGTAGCCACCCGGGGGACGATAATCAGCCCCAGCATTTT. Residues: CASSHPGDDNQPQHF. V usage is TRBV19 and J usage is TRBJ1-5, with D possibly TRBD1 on 5 matching bases. The V gene's germline CDR1 is LNHDA and CDR2 SQIVND (reference sequence). The V gene lost 6 bases and the J gene lost 4 bases, with 16 bases spanning the gap. This CDR3 has 15 residues. The entire variable domain, with the rest obtained from reference TRBV19 and TRBJ1-5, is as follows: DGGITQSPKYLFRKEGQNVTLSCEQNLNHDAMYWYRQDPGQGLRLIYYSQIVNDFQKGDIAEGYSVSREKKESFPLTVTSAQKNPTAFYLCASSHPGDDNQPQHFGDGTRLSIL.

The chain combines TRBV7-2 with TRBJ2-7; 9 bases are shared with TRBD1. Germline lookup yields CDR1 SGHTA and CDR2 FQGNSA. CDR3 length equals 13 residues. Unmatched junction bases numbered 3, after V lost 7 bases and J lost 2 bases. CDR3 protein: CASTRTGAYEQYF. CDR3 DNA: TGTGCCAGCACTCGGACAGGGGCCTACGAGCAGTACTTC.